The rows below give T cell receptor beta chains drawn from one sample of a study of blood T cell repertoires in COVID-19. Data came from immunoSEQ multiplex PCR; TCRdb stores just in-frame clones and leaves some out. The table has approximately 210,000 clones, less than 90% seen once. The source material was peripheral blood. The receptors shown here come from a man aged 30 to 45 with active or convalescent COVID-19. CDR3s include the opening cysteine and the closing phenylalanine or tryptophan. The D gene is left open where the match is weak. Not every row has a clone size; where given, it reads once, few, many or a size class.

V,D,size,J,CDR3,DNA
TRBV7-6,TRBD1,.,TRBJ2-7,CASSLTGAYEQYF,TGTGCCAGCAGCTTAACAGGGGCCTACGAGCAGTACTTC
TRBV10-3,.,.,TRBJ1-2,CAIRTGTPGNYGYTF,TGTGCCATCAGGACCGGGACACCTGGAAACTATGGCTACACCTTC
TRBV18,TRBD1,.,TRBJ1-5,CASSPAGQSNQPQHF,TGTGCCAGCTCACCCGCGGGACAGTCGAATCAGCCCCAGCATTTT
TRBV10-3,TRBD1,.,TRBJ1-1,CAISAGQVNTEAFF,TGTGCCATCAGTGCGGGACAGGTGAACACTGAAGCTTTCTTT
TRBV30,.,.,TRBJ2-1,CAWRVSGARYNEQFF,TGTGCCTGGAGAGTTAGCGGAGCTAGATACAATGAGCAGTTCTTC
TRBV5-8,.,.,TRBJ1-5,CASSMDERGNQPQHF,TGTGCCAGCAGTATGGACGAGAGGGGCAATCAGCCCCAGCATTTT
TRBV28,TRBD2,.,TRBJ2-1,CASAGGLRGGDEQFF,TGTGCCAGCGCGGGAGGCCTGCGGGGGGGGGATGAGCAGTTCTTC
TRBV10-1,.,.,TRBJ1-6,CASSESTPSSYNSPLHF,TGCGCCAGCAGTGAGTCAACTCCGAGCTCCTATAATTCACCCCTCCACTTT
TRBV13,TRBD1,few,TRBJ1-1,CASSFMDRGRNTEAFF,TGTGCCAGCAGCTTTATGGACAGGGGCCGGAACACTGAAGCTTTCTTT
TRBV5-1,TRBD2,.,TRBJ2-3,CASSLASGGPTDTQYF,TGCGCCAGCAGCTTGGCTAGCGGGGGGCCCACAGATACGCAGTATTTT
TRBV27,TRBD1,once,TRBJ1-5,CASSLSGQGSDQPQHF,TGTGCCAGCAGTTTATCGGGACAGGGTAGCGATCAGCCCCAGCATTTT
TRBV2,TRBD1,once,TRBJ2-1,CASSTGQGPNEQFF,TGTGCCAGCAGCACCGGACAGGGACCCAATGAGCAGTTCTTC
TRBV9,.,.,TRBJ1-4,CASSVAGRDNEKLFF,TGTGCCAGCAGCGTCGCTGGCAGGGATAATGAAAAACTGTTTTTT
TRBV6-5,.,.,TRBJ1-2,CASSYHVREYGYTF,TGTGCCAGCAGTTATCACGTCCGGGAGTATGGCTACACCTTC
TRBV11-3,.,.,TRBJ2-1,CASSLGGRGKGNEQFF,TGTGCCAGCAGCTTAGGCGGTCGGGGGAAGGGCAATGAGCAGTTCTTC
TRBV25-1,.,.,TRBJ2-1,CASSVGNEQFF,TGTGCCAGCAGTGTCGGGAATGAGCAGTTCTTC
TRBV25-1,TRBD1,.,TRBJ1-1,CATTGAWDTEAFF,TGTGCCACCACAGGGGCCTGGGACACTGAAGCTTTCTTT
TRBV20-1,TRBD2,.,TRBJ2-7,CSASAPGLVPYEQYF,TGCAGTGCTAGTGCCCCGGGACTAGTCCCCTACGAGCAGTACTTC
TRBV7-6,TRBD1,few,TRBJ1-6,CASSDRDRALSYNSPLHF,TGTGCCAGCAGCGACCGGGACAGGGCCCTCTCCTATAATTCACCCCTCCACTTT
TRBV5-1,.,.,TRBJ2-7,CASSPTTYEQYF,TGCGCCAGCAGCCCGACTACCTACGAGCAGTACTTC
TRBV6-2/TRBV6-3,TRBD2,few,TRBJ2-7,CASSYGTSSYEQYF,TGTGCCAGCAGTTACGGGACTAGCTCCTACGAGCAGTACTTC
TRBV28,TRBD2,once,TRBJ2-3,CASVAGGDTQYF,TGTGCCAGCGTTGCGGGGGGAGATACGCAGTATTTT
TRBV25-1,.,.,TRBJ2-3,CASSDSGLTDTQYF,TGTGCCAGCAGTGATAGCGGACTCACAGATACGCAGTATTTT
TRBV3-1/TRBV3-2,.,once,TRBJ2-3,CASSPPGVGTDTQYF,TGTGCCAGCAGCCCACCAGGGGTTGGCACAGATACGCAGTATTTT
TRBV5-1,.,.,TRBJ2-3,CASSRGTGGTQYF,TGCGCCAGCAGTCGGGGGACGGGGGGCACGCAGTATTTT
TRBV6-6,.,.,TRBJ1-2,CASSGGYGYTF,TGTGCCAGCAGCGGGGGGTATGGCTACACCTTC
TRBV5-1,.,.,TRBJ1-1,CASKEKGYMNTEAFF,TGCGCCAGCAAGGAGAAGGGGTACATGAACACTGAAGCTTTCTTT
TRBV18,.,.,TRBJ1-1,CASSPQTAEAFF,TGTGCCAGCTCACCACAGACAGCTGAAGCTTTCTTT
TRBV5-1,.,.,TRBJ2-7,CASSSGLSSYEQYF,TGCGCCAGCAGCTCGGGACTCTCTTCCTACGAGCAGTACTTC
TRBV5-1,TRBD2,.,TRBJ2-7,CASSLLRGAAEQYF,TGCGCCAGCAGCTTGTTGCGGGGGGCGGCCGAGCAGTACTTC
TRBV19,TRBD1,.,TRBJ1-1,CASSMGQSNTEAFF,TGTGCCAGTAGTATGGGACAGTCAAACACTGAAGCTTTCTTT
TRBV19,.,many,TRBJ1-1,CASSSQANTEAFF,TGTGCCAGTAGTAGCCAGGCTAACACTGAAGCTTTCTTT
TRBV15,.,many,TRBJ1-6,CATKSSYNSPLHF,TGTGCCACCAAGAGCTCCTATAATTCACCCCTCCACTTT
TRBV6-5,.,.,TRBJ2-3,CASNRPGTSTDTQYF,TGTGCCAGCAACCGACCCGGGACTAGCACAGATACGCAGTATTTT
TRBV18,.,once,TRBJ2-2,CASSPRNFAGFRTGELFF,TGTGCCAGCTCACCAAGAAACTTTGCAGGGTTTAGGACCGGGGAGCTGTTTTTT
TRBV7-8,.,medium-sized,TRBJ2-1,CASSTGAAYNEQFF,TGTGCCAGCAGCACGGGTGCGGCTTACAATGAGCAGTTCTTC
TRBV6-5,TRBD1,.,TRBJ1-2,CASSSHPGQGDYGYTF,TGTGCCAGCAGTTCGCATCCGGGACAGGGGGACTATGGCTACACCTTC
TRBV7-2,.,.,TRBJ1-1,CASTLGQPNTEAFF,TGTGCCAGCACCCTCGGACAGCCGAACACTGAAGCTTTCTTT
TRBV20-1,.,.,TRBJ1-4,CSASDRRANEKLFF,TGCAGTGCAAGTGACCGGAGAGCGAATGAAAAACTGTTTTTT
TRBV7-2,.,.,TRBJ1-4,CASTGRGLGEKLFF,TGTGCCAGCACCGGTCGAGGGTTGGGGGAAAAACTGTTTTTT
TRBV7-9,.,few,TRBJ2-5,CASSSWTQETQYF,TGTGCCAGCAGCTCCTGGACTCAAGAGACCCAGTACTTC
TRBV9,.,.,TRBJ2-1,CASSPGRSSYNEQFF,TGTGCCAGCAGCCCTGGGAGGAGCTCCTACAATGAGCAGTTCTTC
TRBV30,.,.,TRBJ1-2,CAYQTGRNYGYTF,TGTGCCTACCAGACAGGAAGGAACTATGGCTACACCTTC
TRBV14,.,once,TRBJ1-4,CASSRSINEKLFF,TGTGCCAGCAGTCGGAGTATTAATGAAAAACTGTTTTTT
TRBV4-3,.,once,TRBJ1-6,CASSQVMGQNNSPLHF,TGCGCCAGCAGCCAAGTTATGGGACAAAATAATTCACCCCTCCACTTT
TRBV19,TRBD2,.,TRBJ2-3,CASRVRGGNTDTQYF,TGTGCCAGTAGGGTGCGGGGGGGGAACACAGATACGCAGTATTTT
TRBV5-4,.,.,TRBJ1-2,CASSLQGQTGGYTF,TGTGCCAGCAGCTTGCAGGGGCAAACAGGTGGCTACACCTTC
TRBV19,.,.,TRBJ1-5,CASSLGRRGNQPQHF,TGTGCCAGTAGTCTTGGACGGAGGGGCAATCAGCCCCAGCATTTT
TRBV11-2,TRBD2,.,TRBJ2-3,CASRLPGLVTDTQYF,TGTGCCAGCAGGCTGCCGGGACTAGTCACAGATACGCAGTATTTT
TRBV3-1/TRBV3-2,TRBD1,.,TRBJ1-1,CASTLGQAANTEAFF,TGTGCCAGCACCCTAGGACAGGCCGCGAACACTGAAGCTTTCTTT
TRBV4-2,.,.,TRBJ2-7,CASSLGAGDAYEQYF,TGTGCCAGCAGCCTAGGGGCAGGTGACGCCTACGAGCAGTACTTC
TRBV19,TRBD1,once,TRBJ2-1,CASSPPGQGVPEQFF,TGTGCCAGTTCCCCTCCGGGACAGGGGGTACCCGAGCAGTTCTTC